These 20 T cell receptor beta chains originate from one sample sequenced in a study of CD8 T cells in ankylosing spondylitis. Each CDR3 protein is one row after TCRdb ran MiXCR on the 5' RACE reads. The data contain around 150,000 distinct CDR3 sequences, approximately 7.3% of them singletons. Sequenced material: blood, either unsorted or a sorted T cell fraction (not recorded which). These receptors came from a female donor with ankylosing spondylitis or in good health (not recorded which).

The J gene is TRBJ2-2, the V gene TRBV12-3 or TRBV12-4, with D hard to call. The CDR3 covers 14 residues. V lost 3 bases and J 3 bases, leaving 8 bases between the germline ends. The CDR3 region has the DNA TGTGCCAGCAGTTTGACGGATTACACCGGGGAGCTGTTTTTT. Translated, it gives CASSLTDYTGELFF.

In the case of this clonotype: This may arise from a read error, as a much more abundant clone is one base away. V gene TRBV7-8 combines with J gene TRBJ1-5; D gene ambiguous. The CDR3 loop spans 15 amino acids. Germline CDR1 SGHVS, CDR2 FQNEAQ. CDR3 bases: TGTGCCAGCAACTTAGCACGAGTCCAGCCCAGGCCCCAGCATTTT. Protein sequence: CASNLARVQPRPQHF.

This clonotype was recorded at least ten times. CDR3 loop: CASSLPWGGTATDTQYF. The CDR3 DNA reads TGTGCCAGCAGTTTGCCGTGGGGGGGGACGGCCACAGATACGCAGTATTTT. The rearrangement uses TRBV12-3 or TRBV12-4 and TRBJ2-3; 7 bases are a match to TRBD2. The CDR3 totals 17 residues. Unmatched junction bases numbered 11, after V lost 3 bases and J lost 2 bases.

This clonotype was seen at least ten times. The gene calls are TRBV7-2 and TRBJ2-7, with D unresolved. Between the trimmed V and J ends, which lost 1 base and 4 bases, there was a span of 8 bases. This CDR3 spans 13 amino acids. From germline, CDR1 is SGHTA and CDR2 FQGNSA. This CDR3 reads CASSLGKGYEQYF. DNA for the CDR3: TGTGCCAGCAGCTTAGGCAAGGGTTACGAGCAGTACTTC.

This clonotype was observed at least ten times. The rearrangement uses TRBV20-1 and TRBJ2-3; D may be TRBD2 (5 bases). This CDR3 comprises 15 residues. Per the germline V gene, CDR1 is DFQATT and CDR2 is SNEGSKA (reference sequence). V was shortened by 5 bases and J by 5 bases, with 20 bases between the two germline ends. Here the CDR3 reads CSASLTGIPGDTQYF. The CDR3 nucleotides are TGCAGTGCTTCCCTCACCGGGATCCCGGGAGATACGCAGTATTTT.

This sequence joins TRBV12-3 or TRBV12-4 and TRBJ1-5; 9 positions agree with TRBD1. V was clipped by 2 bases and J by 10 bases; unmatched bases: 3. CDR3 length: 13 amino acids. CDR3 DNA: TGTGCCAGCAGTTTAAGGGACAGGGTACCCCAGCATTTT. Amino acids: CASSLRDRVPQHF.

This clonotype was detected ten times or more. The CDR3: CATRPGTGGEQYF. In DNA, the CDR3 is TGTGCCACCAGACCAGGGACAGGGGGAGAGCAGTACTTC. This rearrangement joins TRBV15 to TRBJ2-7, with 11 bases fitting TRBD1. Germline-derived CDR1 and CDR2 are LNHNV and YYDKDF (reference sequence). With 6 bases clipped from V and 7 bases from J, the junction kept 5 bases outside the gene matches. This CDR3 spans 13 amino acids.

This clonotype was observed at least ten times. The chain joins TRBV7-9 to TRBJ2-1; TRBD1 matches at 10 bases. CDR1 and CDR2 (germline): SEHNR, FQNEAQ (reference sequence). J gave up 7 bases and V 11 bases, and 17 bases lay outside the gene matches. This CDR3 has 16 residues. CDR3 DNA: TGTGCCCAGGGACCGTCGGGGGGACAGGGGTGGAATGAGCAGTTCTTC. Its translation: CAQGPSGGQGWNEQFF.

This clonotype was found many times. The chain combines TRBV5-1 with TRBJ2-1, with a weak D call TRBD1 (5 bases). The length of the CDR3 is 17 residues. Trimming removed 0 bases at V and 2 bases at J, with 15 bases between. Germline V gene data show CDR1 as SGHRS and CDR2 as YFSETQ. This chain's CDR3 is CASSLANNLGAYNEQFF. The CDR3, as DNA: TGCGCCAGCAGCTTGGCCAATAACTTAGGGGCCTACAATGAGCAGTTCTTC.

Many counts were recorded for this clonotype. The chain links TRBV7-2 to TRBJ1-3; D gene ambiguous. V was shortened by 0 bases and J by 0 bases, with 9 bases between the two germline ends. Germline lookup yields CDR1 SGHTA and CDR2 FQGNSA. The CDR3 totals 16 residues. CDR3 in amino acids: CASSLALTASGNTIYF. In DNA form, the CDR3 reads TGTGCCAGCAGCTTAGCGCTTACAGCCTCTGGAAACACCATATATTTT.

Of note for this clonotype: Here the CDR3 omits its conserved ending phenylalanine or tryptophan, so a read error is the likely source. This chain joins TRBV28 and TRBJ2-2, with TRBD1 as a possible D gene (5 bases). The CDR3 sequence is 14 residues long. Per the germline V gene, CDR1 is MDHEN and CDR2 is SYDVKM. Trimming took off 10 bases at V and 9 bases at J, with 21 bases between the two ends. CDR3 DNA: TGTGCCATGAGCGTGGGGCTCCTCTGCTGGGAGCTGTTTTGT. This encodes CAMSVGLLCWELFC.

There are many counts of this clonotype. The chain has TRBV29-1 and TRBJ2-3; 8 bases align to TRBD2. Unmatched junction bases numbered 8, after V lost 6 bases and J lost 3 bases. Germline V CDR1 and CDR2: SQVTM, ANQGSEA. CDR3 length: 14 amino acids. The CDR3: CSVKGTSGTDTQYF. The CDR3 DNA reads TGCAGCGTAAAAGGGACTAGTGGGACAGATACGCAGTATTTT.

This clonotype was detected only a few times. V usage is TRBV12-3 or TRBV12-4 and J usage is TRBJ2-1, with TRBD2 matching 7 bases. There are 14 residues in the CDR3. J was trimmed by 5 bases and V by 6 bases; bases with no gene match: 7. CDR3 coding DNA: TGTGCCAGCAGCCGGGACTACCCAAACAATGAGCAGTTCTTC. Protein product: CASSRDYPNNEQFF.

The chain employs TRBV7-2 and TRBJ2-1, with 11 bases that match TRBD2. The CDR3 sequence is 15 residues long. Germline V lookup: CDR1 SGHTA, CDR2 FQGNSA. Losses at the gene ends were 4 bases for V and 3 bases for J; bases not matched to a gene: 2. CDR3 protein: CASSSLAGGYNEQFF. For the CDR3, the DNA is TGTGCCAGCAGCTCCCTAGCGGGGGGCTACAATGAGCAGTTCTTC.

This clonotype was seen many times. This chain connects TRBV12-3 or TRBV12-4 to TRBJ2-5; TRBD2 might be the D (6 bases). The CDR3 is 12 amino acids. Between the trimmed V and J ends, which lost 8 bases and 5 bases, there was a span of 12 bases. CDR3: CASRVGGETQYF. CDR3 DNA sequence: TGTGCCAGCCGGGTTGGGGGGGAGACCCAGTACTTC.

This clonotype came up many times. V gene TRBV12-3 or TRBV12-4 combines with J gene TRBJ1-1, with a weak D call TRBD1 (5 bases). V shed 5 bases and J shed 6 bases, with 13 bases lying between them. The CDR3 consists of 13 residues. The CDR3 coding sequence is TGTGCCAGCAGTCGGGGGGGGACCCCTGAAGCTTTCTTT. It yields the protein CASSRGGTPEAFF.

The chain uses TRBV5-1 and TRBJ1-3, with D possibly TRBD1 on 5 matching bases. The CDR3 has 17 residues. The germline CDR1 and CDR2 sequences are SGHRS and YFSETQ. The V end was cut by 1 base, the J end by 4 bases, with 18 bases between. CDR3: CASSLPSGRGGGNTIYF. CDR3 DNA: TGCGCCAGCAGCTTGCCCTCGGGTAGGGGCGGCGGAAACACCATATATTTT.

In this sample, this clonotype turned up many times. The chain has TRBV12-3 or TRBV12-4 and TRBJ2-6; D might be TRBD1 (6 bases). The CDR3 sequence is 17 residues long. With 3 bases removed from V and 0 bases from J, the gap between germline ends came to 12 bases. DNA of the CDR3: TGTGCCAGCAGTTTCACAGGGTTGAGCTCTGGGGCCAACGTCCTGACTTTC. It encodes CASSFTGLSSGANVLTF.

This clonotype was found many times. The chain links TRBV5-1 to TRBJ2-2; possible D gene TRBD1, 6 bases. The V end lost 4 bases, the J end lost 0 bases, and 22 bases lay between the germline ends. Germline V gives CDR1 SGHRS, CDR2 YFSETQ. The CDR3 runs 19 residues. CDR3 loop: CASSPGHWEKRANTGELFF. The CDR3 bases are TGCGCCAGCAGCCCGGGACATTGGGAGAAGAGGGCGAACACCGGGGAGCTGTTTTTT.

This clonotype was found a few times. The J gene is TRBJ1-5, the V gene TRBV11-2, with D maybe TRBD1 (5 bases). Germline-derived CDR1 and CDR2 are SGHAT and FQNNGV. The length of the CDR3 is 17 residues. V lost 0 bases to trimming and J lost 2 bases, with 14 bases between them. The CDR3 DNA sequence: TGTGCCAGCAGCTTAGAGAGGGCAGGGAAGGGCAATCAGCCCCAGCATTTT. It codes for CASSLERAGKGNQPQHF.